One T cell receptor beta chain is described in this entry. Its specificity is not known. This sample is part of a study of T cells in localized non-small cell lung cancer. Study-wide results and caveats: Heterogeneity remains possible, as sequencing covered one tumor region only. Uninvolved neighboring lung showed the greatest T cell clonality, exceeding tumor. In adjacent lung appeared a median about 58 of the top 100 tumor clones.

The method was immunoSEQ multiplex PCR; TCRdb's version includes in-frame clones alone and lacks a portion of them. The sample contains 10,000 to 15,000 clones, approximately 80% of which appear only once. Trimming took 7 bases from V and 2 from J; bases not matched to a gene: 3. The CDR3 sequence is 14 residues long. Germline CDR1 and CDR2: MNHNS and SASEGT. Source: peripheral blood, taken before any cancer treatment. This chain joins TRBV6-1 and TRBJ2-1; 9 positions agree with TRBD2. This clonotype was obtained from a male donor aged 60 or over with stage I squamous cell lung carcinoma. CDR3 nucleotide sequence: TGTGCCAGCACGGCGGGAGGGCCCTACAATGAGCAGTTCTTC. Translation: CASTAGGPYNEQFF.